This passage covers 16 T cell receptor beta chains from one sample sequenced in a study of blood T cell repertoires in COVID-19. TCRdb's table, derived via immunoSEQ multiplex PCR, lists solely in-frame clones and lacks some. This sample has about 69,000 clones; 79% occur once, and the top ten carry 16%. What was sequenced was peripheral blood. The receptors derive from a man aged 55 to 70 with acute or convalescent COVID-19.

This rearrangement joins TRBV24-1 to TRBJ1-2; possibly TRBD1 for D (5 bases). The V end was cut by 5 bases, the J end by 10 bases, with 10 bases between. Germline CDR1 KGHDR, CDR2 SFDVKD. The CDR3 runs to 11 residues. CDR3 region: CATSGGGDYTF. The CDR3 DNA sequence: TGTGCCACCAGTGGCGGGGGTGACTACACCTTC.

V usage is TRBV19 and J usage is TRBJ2-5, with 9 positions matching TRBD1. The ends lost 3 bases at V and 4 bases at J; junction bases unmatched: 6. Germline V gene sequence: CDR1 LNHDA, CDR2 SQIVND (reference sequence). The CDR3 has 15 residues. The CDR3 DNA reads as TGTGCCAGTAGTATCGCCGGGACAGGGCGAGAGACCCAGTACTTC. Its translation is CASSIAGTGRETQYF.

This clone was picked up one time. The CDR3 region is CASSPSTGTDTQYF. CDR3 in DNA: TGTGCCAGCAGCCCTTCGACAGGGACAGATACGCAGTATTTT. V is TRBV9 and J is TRBJ2-3; 7 bases map to TRBD1. V lost 4 bases to trimming and J lost 3 bases; unmatched junction nucleotides: 5. CDR1 SGDLS and CDR2 YYNGEE come from the germline V gene. The CDR3 covers 14 residues. Full variable domain (rest looked up from reference TRBV9 and TRBJ2-3): DSGVTQTPKHLITATGQRVTLRCSPRSGDLSVYWYQQSLDQGLQFLIQYYNGEERAKGNILERFSAQQFPDLHSELNLSSLELGDSALYFCASSPSTGTDTQYFGPGTRLTVL.

The chain uses TRBV11-2 and TRBJ2-1, with TRBD1 as a possible D gene (5 bases). The V gene's germline CDR1 is SGHAT and CDR2 FQNNGV. The CDR3 covers 16 residues. Trimming removed 0 bases from V and 6 bases from J, with 15 bases in between. The CDR3, as DNA: TGTGCCAGCAGCTTAGATGGGGCCCCAAGGGGCAATGAGCAGTTCTTC. Its translation is CASSLDGAPRGNEQFF.

The chain uses TRBV18 and TRBJ1-6, with D unresolved. V was trimmed by 3 bases and J by 5 bases, leaving 8 bases between them. Germline V gene sequence: CDR1 KGHSH, CDR2 LQKENI. This CDR3 is built from 14 residues. DNA of the CDR3: TGTGCCAGCTCACCCCAGGAAAATAATTCACCCCTCCACTTT. Its protein is CASSPQENNSPLHF.

V gene TRBV19 combines with J gene TRBJ1-2; TRBD1 matches at 8 bases. The trim removed 8 bases at V and 4 bases at J, leaving 15 bases unmatched. Germline lookup yields CDR1 LNHDA and CDR2 SQIVND (reference sequence). The CDR3 sequence is 16 residues long. CDR3 sequence reads: CASEVGQDSLGYGYTF. As DNA, the CDR3 is TGTGCCAGTGAGGTGGGACAGGACTCCCTTGGCTATGGCTACACCTTC. The variable domain in full, completed from reference TRBV19 and TRBJ1-2, reads DGGITQSPKYLFRKEGQNVTLSCEQNLNHDAMYWYRQDPGQGLRLIYYSQIVNDFQKGDIAEGYSVSREKKESFPLTVTSAQKNPTAFYLCASEVGQDSLGYGYTFGSGTRLTVV.

CDR3 bases: TGTGCCAGCAGTTACCCAGGAGGCTCTGGCTACACCTTC. Its translation is CASSYPGGSGYTF. This sequence joins TRBV6-2 or TRBV6-3 and TRBJ1-2; D remains unclear. This CDR3 contains 13 residues. Germline V lookup: CDR1 MNHEY, CDR2 SVGEGT. With 2 bases removed from V and 7 bases from J, the gap between germline ends came to 11 bases.

The V call is TRBV2, the J call TRBJ2-7, with D possibly matching TRBD1 (5 bases). The CDR3 is 11 residues long. The germline V gene has CDR1 SNHLY and CDR2 FYNNEI. The V end lost 7 bases, the J end lost 4 bases, and 8 bases lay between the germline ends. The CDR3 region has the DNA TGTGCCAGCAAACAGGAGTACGAGCAGTACTTC. Protein: CASKQEYEQYF.

J is TRBJ1-4 and V is TRBV3-1 (or the pseudogene TRBV3-2); possible D gene TRBD1, 5 bases. Germline CDR1 reads LGHDT; CDR2 reads YNNKEL (reference sequence). The germline V and J ends were trimmed by 4 bases and 0 bases, with 12 bases remaining between them. The CDR3 runs 16 residues. The CDR3 protein is CASSPEGAATNEKLFF. The CDR3 nucleotides read TGTGCCAGCAGCCCGGAAGGGGCCGCAACTAATGAAAAACTGTTTTTT.

The rearrangement joins TRBV27 to TRBJ1-6; 10 bases agree with TRBD1. Germline-derived CDR1 and CDR2 are MNHEY and SMNVEV (reference sequence). This CDR3 is 15 amino acids long. The V segment lost 4 bases and the J segment 8 bases; nucleotides outside the gene matches: 5. CDR3 sequence reads: CASSSGTGEDSPLHF. The CDR3 nucleotides are TGTGCCAGCAGTTCAGGGACAGGGGAGGATTCACCCCTCCACTTT.

The table lists this clone with a few counts. The chain links TRBV18 to TRBJ2-7; TRBD1 matches at 7 bases. Germline CDR1 KGHSH, CDR2 LQKENI. V lost 2 bases, J lost 6 bases, and 7 bases stayed unmatched. This CDR3 spans 14 amino acids. DNA of the CDR3: TGTGCCAGCTCACCAGGACAGGTAAACCCCGAGCAGTACTTC. The encoded protein is CASSPGQVNPEQYF.

The table lists this clone with a count of one. V is TRBV4-2 and J is TRBJ2-3; tentatively, D is TRBD2 (5 bases). Trimming took off 4 bases at V and 0 bases at J, with 17 bases between the two ends. This CDR3 is 17 amino acids long. The germline V gene encodes CDR1 LGHNA and CDR2 YNFKEQ. CDR3 bases: TGTGCCAGCAGCCCATTACTAAGCGGAGATAGCACAGATACGCAGTATTTT. Protein: CASSPLLSGDSTDTQYF.

This clone has just a few counts. J is TRBJ1-3 and V is TRBV5-6; 9 nucleotides agree with TRBD1. Germline CDR1 SGHDT, CDR2 YYEEEE. The V and J ends lost 4 bases and 2 bases, in that order; junction bases with no gene match: 10. CDR3 size: 17 residues. The chain's CDR3 is CASSHLTGGTAGNTIYF. The CDR3 DNA is TGTGCCAGCAGCCATCTGACAGGGGGAACGGCTGGAAACACCATATATTTT. Together with reference TRBV5-6 and TRBJ1-3, the CDR3 gives the full variable domain: DAGVTQSPTHLIKTRGQQVTLRCSPKSGHDTVSWYQQALGQGPQFIFQYYEEEERQRGNFPDRFSGHQFPNYSSELNVNALLLGDSALYLCASSHLTGGTAGNTIYFGEGSWLTVV.

The chain joins TRBV7-2 to TRBJ1-2; D ambiguous. Trimming removed 4 bases at V and 8 bases at J, with 17 bases between. There are 14 residues in the CDR3. Germline CDR1 reads SGHTA; CDR2 reads FQGNSA. CDR3 region: CASSSSGFIGGYTF. The CDR3 nucleotides are TGTGCCAGCAGCTCTTCGGGATTCATAGGGGGCTACACCTTC.

The V and J genes are TRBV3-1 (or the pseudogene TRBV3-2) and TRBJ2-4, with D possibly matching TRBD1 (6 bases). This CDR3 contains 13 residues. The V gene lost 0 bases and the J gene lost 15 bases, with 15 bases spanning the gap. CDR1 is LGHDT and CDR2 is YNNKEL in the germline V gene (reference sequence). CDR3 in DNA: TGTGCCAGCAGCCAAGACAGGGGTGCTCCTAGGTACTTC. Amino acids: CASSQDRGAPRYF.

This clone was picked up a small number of times. The rearrangement uses TRBV5-8 and TRBJ1-3; the D gene is possibly TRBD1 (6 bases). The V gene lost 6 bases and the J gene lost 0 bases, with 16 bases spanning the gap. Germline-derived CDR1 and CDR2 are SGHTS and YDEGEE. CDR3 size: 16 residues. The CDR3 reads CASTRTVLSSGNTIYF. Here the CDR3 DNA reads TGTGCCAGCACCCGGACAGTCTTAAGCTCTGGAAACACCATATATTTT.